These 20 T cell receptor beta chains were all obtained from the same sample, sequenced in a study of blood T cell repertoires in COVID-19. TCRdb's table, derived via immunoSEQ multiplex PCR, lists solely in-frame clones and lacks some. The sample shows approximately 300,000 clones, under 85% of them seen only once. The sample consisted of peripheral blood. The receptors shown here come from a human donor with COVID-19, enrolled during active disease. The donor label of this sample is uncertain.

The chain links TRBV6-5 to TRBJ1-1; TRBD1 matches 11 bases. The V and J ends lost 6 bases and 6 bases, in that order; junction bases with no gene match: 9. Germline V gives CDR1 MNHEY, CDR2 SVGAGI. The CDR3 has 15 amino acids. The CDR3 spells CASRPWTGGSSEAFF. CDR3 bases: TGTGCCAGCAGACCCTGGACAGGGGGCAGCTCTGAAGCTTTCTTT.

The CDR3 here is CASSWTSGYEQYF. Here the CDR3 DNA reads TGTGCCAGCAGTTGGACTAGCGGCTACGAGCAGTACTTC. V gene TRBV12-3 or TRBV12-4 combines with J gene TRBJ2-7; 10 bases are a match to TRBD2. After removal of 4 bases from V and 3 bases from J, the junction contained 0 bases not matched to a gene. This CDR3 spans 13 amino acids.

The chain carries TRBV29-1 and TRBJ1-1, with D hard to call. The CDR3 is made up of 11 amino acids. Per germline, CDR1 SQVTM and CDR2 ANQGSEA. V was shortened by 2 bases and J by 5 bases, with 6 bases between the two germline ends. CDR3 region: CSVEFPTEAFF. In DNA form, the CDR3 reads TGCAGCGTTGAATTCCCAACTGAAGCTTTCTTT.

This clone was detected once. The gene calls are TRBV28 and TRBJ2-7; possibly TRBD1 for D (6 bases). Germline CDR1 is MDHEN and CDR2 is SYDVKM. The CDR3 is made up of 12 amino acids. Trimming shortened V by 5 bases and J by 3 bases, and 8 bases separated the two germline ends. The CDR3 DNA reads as TGTGCCAGCAGTGAACAGGGCTACGAGCAGTACTTC. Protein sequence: CASSEQGYEQYF.

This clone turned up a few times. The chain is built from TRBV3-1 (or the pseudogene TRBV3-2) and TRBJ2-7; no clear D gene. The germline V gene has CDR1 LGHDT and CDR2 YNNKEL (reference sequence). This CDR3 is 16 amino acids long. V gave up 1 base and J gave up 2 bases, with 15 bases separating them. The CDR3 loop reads CASSQVSPSFTYEQYF. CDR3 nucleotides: TGTGCCAGCAGCCAAGTTAGTCCCTCCTTTACCTACGAGCAGTACTTC.

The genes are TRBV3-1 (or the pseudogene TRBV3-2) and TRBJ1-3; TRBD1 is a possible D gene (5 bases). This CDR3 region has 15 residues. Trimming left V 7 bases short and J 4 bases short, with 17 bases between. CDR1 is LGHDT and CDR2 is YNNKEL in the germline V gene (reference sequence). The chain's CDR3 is CASTPVKGPGNTIYF. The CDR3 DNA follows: TGTGCCAGCACTCCTGTCAAGGGGCCGGGAAACACCATATATTTT.

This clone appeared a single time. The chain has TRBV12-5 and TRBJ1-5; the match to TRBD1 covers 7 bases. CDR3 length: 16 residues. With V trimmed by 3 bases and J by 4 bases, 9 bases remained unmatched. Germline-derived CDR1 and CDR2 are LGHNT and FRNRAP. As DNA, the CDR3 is TGTGCTAGTGGTTTTTCCCGGGACAGCCTAAATCAGCCCCAGCATTTT. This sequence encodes CASGFSRDSLNQPQHF.

As DNA, the CDR3 is TGTGCCAGCAGCCGAAGCGAGGGTGGGACTAGAGGCACCGGGGAGCTGTTTTTT. This translates into CASSRSEGGTRGTGELFF. The chain combines TRBV3-1 (or the pseudogene TRBV3-2) with TRBJ2-2; TRBD2 agrees at 8 bases. Germline values: CDR1 LGHDT, CDR2 YNNKEL (reference sequence). The CDR3 runs 18 residues. Trimming cost V 4 bases and J 4 bases; bases outside gene matches: 14.

DNA of the CDR3: TGTGCCAGCAGCTCTACAAGGACAGGGTCCCACGAGCAGTACTTC. Protein: CASSSTRTGSHEQYF. This sequence joins TRBV11-3 and TRBJ2-7; 8 bases agree with TRBD1. The CDR3 loop spans 15 amino acids. Germline CDR1 is SGHNT and CDR2 is YENEEA. J lost 5 bases, V lost 4 bases, and 10 bases had no gene match.

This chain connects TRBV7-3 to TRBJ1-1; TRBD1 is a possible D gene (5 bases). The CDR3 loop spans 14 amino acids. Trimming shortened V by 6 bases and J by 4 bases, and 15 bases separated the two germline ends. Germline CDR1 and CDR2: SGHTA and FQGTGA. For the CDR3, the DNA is TGTGCCAGCAGTTCACAGGCCTCGAGCACTGAAGCTTTCTTT. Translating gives CASSSQASSTEAFF.

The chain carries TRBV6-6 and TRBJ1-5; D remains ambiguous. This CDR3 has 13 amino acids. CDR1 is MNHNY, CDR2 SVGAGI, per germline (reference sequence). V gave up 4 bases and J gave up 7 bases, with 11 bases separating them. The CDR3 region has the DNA TGTGCCAGCAGTTTTGGCCGACAACAGCCCCAGCATTTT. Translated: CASSFGRQQPQHF.

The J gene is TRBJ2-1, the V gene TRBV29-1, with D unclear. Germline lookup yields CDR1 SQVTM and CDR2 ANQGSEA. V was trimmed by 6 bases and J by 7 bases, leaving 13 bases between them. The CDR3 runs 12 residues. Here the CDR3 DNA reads TGCAGCGTCCGACGCGGCTCGAATGAGCAGTTCTTC. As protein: CSVRRGSNEQFF.

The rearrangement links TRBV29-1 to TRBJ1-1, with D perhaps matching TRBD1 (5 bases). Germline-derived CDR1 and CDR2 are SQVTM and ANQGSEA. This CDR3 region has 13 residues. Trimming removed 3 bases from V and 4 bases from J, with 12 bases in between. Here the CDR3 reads CSVDRGEGTEAFF. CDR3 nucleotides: TGCAGCGTTGATCGAGGGGAGGGCACTGAAGCTTTCTTT.

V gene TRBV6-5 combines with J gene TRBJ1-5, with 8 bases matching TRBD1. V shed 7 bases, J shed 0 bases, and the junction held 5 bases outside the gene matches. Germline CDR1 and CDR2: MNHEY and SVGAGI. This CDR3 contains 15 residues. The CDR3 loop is CASIQGGYSNQPQHF. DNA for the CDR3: TGTGCCAGCATACAGGGGGGTTATAGCAATCAGCCCCAGCATTTT.

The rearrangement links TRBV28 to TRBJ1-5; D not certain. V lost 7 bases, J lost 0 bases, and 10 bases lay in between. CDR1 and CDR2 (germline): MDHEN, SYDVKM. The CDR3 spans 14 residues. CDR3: CASTLISSNQPQHF. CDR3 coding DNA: TGTGCCAGCACCCTTATATCTAGCAATCAGCCCCAGCATTTT. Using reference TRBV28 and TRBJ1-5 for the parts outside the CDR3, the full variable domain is DVKVTQSSRYLVKRTGEKVFLECVQDMDHENMFWYRQDPGLGLRLIYFSYDVKMKEKGDIPEGYSVSREKKERFSLILESASTNQTSMYLCASTLISSNQPQHFGDGTRLSIL.

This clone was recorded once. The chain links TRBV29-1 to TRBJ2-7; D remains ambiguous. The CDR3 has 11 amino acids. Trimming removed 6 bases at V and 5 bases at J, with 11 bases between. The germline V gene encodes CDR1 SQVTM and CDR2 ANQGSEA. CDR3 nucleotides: TGCAGCGTAACGAGGAAGGACGAGCAGTACTTC. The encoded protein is CSVTRKDEQYF.

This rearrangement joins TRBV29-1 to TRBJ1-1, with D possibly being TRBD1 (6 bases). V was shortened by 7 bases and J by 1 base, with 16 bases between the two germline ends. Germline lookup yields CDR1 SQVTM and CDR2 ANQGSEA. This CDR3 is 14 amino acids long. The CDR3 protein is CSASRQATNTEAFF. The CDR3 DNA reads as TGCAGCGCGTCTAGACAGGCTACGAACACTGAAGCTTTCTTT.

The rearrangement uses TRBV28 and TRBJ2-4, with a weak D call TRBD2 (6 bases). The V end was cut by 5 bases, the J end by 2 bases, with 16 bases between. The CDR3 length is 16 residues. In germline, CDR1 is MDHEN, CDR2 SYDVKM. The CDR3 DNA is TGTGCCAGCAGTCCGGGAGATGCATTTCCCAAAAACATTCAGTACTTC. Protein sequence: CASSPGDAFPKNIQYF.

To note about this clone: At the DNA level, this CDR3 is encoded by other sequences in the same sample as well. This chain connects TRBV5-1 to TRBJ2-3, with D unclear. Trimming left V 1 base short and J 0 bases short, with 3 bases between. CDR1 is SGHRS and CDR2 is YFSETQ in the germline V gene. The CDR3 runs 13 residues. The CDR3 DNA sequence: TGCGCCAGCAGCTTGCCAAGCACAGATACGCAGTATTTT. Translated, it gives CASSLPSTDTQYF. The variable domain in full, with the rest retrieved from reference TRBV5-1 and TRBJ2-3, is KAGVTQTPRYLIKTRGQQVTLSCSPISGHRSVSWYQQTPGQGLQFLFEYFSETQRNKGNFPGRFSGRQFSNSRSEMNVSTLELGDSALYLCASSLPSTDTQYFGPGTRLTVL.

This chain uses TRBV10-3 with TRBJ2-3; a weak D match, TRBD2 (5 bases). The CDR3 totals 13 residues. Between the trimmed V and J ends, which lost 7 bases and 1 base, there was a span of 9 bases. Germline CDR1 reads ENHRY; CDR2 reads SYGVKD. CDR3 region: CAINPGGTDTQYF. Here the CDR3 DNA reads TGTGCCATCAACCCCGGGGGCACAGATACGCAGTATTTT.